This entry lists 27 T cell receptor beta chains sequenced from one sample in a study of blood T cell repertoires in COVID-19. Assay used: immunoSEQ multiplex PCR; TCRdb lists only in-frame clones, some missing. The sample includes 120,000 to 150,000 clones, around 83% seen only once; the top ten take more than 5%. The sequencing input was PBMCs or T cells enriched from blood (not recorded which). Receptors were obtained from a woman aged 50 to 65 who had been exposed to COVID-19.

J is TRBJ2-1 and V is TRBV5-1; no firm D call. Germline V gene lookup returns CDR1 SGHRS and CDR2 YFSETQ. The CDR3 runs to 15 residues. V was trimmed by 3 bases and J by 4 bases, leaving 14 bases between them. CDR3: CASSSLSLNYNEQFF. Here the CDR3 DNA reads TGCGCCAGCAGCTCCCTGTCCCTTAATTACAATGAGCAGTTCTTC.

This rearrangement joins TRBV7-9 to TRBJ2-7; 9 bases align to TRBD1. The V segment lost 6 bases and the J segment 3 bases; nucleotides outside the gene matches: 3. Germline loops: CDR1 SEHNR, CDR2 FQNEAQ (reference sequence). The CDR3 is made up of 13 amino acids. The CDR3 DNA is TGTGCCAGCAGGGGACAGGGAATCTACGAGCAGTACTTC. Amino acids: CASRGQGIYEQYF.

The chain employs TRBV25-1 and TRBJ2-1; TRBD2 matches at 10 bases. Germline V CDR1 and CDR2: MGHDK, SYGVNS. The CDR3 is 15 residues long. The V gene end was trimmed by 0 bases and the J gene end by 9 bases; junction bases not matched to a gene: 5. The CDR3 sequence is CASSEYQVAGGEQFF. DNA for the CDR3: TGTGCCAGCAGTGAATATCAGGTAGCGGGAGGTGAGCAGTTCTTC.

This chain's CDR3 is CASSQGGASEQFF. CDR3 in DNA: TGCGCCAGCAGCCAAGGTGGGGCCAGTGAGCAGTTCTTC. The V call is TRBV4-1, the J call TRBJ2-1; tentative D call: TRBD1 (5 bases). From germline, CDR1 is MGHRA and CDR2 YSYEKL. The V end was cut by 1 base, the J end by 9 bases, with 10 bases between. This CDR3 spans 13 amino acids.

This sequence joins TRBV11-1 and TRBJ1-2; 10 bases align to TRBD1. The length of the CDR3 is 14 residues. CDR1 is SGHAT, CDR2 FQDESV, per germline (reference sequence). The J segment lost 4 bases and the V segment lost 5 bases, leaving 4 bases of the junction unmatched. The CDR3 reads CASSTTGGAYGYTF. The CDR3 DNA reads TGTGCCAGCAGCACGACAGGGGGCGCCTATGGCTACACCTTC.

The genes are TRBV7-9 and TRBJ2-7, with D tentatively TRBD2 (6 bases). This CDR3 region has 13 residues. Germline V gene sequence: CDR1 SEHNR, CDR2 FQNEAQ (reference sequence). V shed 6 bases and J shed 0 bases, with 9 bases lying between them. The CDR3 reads CASRQEGSYEQYF. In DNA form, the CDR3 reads TGTGCCAGCAGACAGGAGGGCTCCTACGAGCAGTACTTC. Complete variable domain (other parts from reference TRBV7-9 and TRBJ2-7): DTGVSQNPRHKITKRGQNVTFRCDPISEHNRLYWYRQTLGQGPEFLTYFQNEAQLEKSRLLSDRFSAERPKGSFSTLEIQRTEQGDSAMYLCASRQEGSYEQYFGPGTRLTVT.

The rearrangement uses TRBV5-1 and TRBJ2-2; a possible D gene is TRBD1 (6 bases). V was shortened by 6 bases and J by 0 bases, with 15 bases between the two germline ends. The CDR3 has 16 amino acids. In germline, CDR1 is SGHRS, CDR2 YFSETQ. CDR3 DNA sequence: TGCGCCAGCACCATATCCGGGACAACGAACACCGGGGAGCTGTTTTTT. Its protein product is CASTISGTTNTGELFF.

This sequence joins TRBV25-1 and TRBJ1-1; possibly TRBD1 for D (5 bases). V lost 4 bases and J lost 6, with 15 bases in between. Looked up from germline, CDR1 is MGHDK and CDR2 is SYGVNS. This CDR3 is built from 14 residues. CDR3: CASSAPRTGAEAFF. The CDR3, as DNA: TGTGCCAGCAGTGCCCCACGGACGGGGGCTGAAGCTTTCTTT.

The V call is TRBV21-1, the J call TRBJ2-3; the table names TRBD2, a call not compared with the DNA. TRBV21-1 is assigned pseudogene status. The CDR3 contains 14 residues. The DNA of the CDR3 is TGTGCCAGCAGCGAGCCCCGGGGCACAGATACGCAGTATTTT. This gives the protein CASSEPRGTDTQYF.

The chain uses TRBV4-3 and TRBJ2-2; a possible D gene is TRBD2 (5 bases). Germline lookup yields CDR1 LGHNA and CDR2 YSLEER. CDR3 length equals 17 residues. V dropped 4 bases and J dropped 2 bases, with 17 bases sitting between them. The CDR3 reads CASSPRPAGQNTGELFF. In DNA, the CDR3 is TGCGCCAGCAGCCCCCGCCCGGCGGGCCAAAACACCGGGGAGCTGTTTTTT.

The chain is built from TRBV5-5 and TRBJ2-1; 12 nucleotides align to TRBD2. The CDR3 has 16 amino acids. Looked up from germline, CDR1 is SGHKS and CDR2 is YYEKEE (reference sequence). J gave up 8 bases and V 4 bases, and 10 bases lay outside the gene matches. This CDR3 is CASSREASGGAYEQFF. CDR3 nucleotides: TGTGCCAGCAGCCGAGAGGCTAGCGGGGGGGCATATGAGCAGTTCTTC.

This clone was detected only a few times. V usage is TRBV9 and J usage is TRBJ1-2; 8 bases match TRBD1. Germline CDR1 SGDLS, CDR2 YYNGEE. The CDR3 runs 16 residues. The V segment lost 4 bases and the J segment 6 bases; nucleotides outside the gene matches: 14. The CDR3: CASSFQGATTVNGYTF. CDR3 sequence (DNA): TGTGCCAGCAGCTTTCAGGGGGCGACTACAGTTAATGGCTACACCTTC.

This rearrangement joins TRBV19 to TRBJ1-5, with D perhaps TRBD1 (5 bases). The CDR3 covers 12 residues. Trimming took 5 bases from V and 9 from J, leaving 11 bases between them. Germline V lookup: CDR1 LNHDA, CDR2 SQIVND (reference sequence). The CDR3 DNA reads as TGTGCCAGTAGTTCTCTTGGGGCGCCCCAGCATTTT. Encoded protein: CASSSLGAPQHF.

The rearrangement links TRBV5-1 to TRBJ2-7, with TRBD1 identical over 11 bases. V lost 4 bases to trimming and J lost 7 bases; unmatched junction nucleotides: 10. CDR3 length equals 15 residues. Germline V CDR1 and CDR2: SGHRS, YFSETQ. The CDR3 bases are TGCGCCAGCAGCGAACCGGACAGGGGGCACGGAGAGCAGTACTTC. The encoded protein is CASSEPDRGHGEQYF.

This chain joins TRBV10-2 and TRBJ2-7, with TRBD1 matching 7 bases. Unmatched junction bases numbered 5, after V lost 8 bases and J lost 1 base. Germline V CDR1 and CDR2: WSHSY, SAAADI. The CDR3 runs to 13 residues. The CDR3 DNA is TGCGCCAGCGGCCCGACAGGGTCCTACGAGCAGTACTTC. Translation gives CASGPTGSYEQYF.

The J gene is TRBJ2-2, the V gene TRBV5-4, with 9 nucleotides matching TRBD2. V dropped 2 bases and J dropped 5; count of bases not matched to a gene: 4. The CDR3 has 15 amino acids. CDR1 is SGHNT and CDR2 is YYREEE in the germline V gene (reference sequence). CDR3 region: CASSFSGSFTGELFF. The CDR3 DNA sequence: TGTGCCAGCAGCTTTAGCGGGAGTTTTACCGGGGAGCTGTTTTTT.

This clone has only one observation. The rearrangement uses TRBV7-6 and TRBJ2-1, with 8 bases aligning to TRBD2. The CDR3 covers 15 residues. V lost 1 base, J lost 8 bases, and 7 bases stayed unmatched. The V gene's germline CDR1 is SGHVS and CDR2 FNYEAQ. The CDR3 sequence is CASSLESGSSYEQFF. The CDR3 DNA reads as TGTGCCAGCAGCTTAGAAAGCGGGAGTTCGTATGAGCAGTTCTTC.

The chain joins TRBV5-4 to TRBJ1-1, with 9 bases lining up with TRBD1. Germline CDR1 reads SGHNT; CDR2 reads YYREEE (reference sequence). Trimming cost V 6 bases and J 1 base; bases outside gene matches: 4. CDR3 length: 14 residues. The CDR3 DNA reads TGTGCCAGCACCTGGACAGGGGCGAACACTGAAGCTTTCTTT. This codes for CASTWTGANTEAFF. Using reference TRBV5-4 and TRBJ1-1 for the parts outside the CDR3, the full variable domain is ETGVTQSPTHLIKTRGQQVTLRCSSQSGHNTVSWYQQALGQGPQFIFQYYREEENGRGNFPPRFSGLQFPNYSSELNVNALELDDSALYLCASTWTGANTEAFFGQGTRLTVV.

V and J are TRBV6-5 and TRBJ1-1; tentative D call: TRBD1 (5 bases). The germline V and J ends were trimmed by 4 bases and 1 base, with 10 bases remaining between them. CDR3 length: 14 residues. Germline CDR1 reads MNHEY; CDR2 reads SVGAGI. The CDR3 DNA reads TGTGCCAGCAGTTTTCCAGGGCCGAACACTGAAGCTTTCTTT. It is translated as CASSFPGPNTEAFF.

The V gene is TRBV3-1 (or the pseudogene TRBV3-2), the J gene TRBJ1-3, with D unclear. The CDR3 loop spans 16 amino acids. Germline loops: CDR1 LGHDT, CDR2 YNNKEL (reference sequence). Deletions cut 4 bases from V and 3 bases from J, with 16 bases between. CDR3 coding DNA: TGTGCCAGCAGCCTTACGCGGGTTCCAGGTGGAAACACCATATATTTT. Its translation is CASSLTRVPGGNTIYF.

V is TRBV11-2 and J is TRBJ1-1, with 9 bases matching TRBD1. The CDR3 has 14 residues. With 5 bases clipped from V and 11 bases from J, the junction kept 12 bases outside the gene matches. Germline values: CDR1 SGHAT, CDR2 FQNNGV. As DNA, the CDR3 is TGTGCCAGCAGCCAAGGGACAGGGTTGGTAAGTGCTTTCTTT. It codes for CASSQGTGLVSAFF.

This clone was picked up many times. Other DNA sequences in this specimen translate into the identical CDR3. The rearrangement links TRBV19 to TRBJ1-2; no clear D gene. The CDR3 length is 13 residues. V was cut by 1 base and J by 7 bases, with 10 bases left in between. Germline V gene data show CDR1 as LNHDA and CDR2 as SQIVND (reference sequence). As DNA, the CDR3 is TGTGCCAGTAGTATAGCGGAGGGAAGTGGCTACACCTTC. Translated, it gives CASSIAEGSGYTF.

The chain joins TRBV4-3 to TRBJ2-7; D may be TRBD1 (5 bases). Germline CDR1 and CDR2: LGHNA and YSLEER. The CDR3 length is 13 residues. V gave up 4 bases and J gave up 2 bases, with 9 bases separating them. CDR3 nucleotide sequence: TGCGCCAGCAGCCTGGGGCTCACCTACGAGCAGTACTTC. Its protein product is CASSLGLTYEQYF.

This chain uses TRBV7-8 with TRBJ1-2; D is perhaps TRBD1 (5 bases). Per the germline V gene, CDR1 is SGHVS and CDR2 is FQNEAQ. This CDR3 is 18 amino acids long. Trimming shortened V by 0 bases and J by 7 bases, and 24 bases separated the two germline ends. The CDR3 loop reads CASSLARGTPGAYLGYTF. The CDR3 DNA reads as TGTGCCAGCAGCTTAGCGCGGGGGACTCCTGGGGCTTATCTTGGCTACACCTTC.

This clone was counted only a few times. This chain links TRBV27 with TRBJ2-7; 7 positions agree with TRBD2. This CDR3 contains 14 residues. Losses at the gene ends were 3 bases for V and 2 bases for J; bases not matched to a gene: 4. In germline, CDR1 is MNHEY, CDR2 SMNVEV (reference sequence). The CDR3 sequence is CASSFKGTTYEQYF. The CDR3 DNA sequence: TGTGCCAGCAGTTTTAAAGGGACTACCTACGAGCAGTACTTC.

CDR3 coding DNA: TGTGCCAGCAGCCGGTCGCTCGGACAGGGTTCTGGGGCCAACGTCCTGACTTTC. Its translation is CASSRSLGQGSGANVLTF. This chain links TRBV5-8 with TRBJ2-6, with 8 bases identical to TRBD1. The CDR3 consists of 18 residues. The trim removed 4 bases at V and 1 base at J, leaving 10 bases unmatched. Germline loops: CDR1 SGHTS, CDR2 YDEGEE.

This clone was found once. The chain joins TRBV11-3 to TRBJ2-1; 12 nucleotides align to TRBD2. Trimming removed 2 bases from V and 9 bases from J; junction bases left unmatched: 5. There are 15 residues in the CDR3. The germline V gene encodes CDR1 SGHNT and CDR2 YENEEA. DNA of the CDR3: TGTGCCAGCAGCTTAAGGGCTAGCGGGGGGGCTGAGCAGTTCTTC. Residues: CASSLRASGGAEQFF.